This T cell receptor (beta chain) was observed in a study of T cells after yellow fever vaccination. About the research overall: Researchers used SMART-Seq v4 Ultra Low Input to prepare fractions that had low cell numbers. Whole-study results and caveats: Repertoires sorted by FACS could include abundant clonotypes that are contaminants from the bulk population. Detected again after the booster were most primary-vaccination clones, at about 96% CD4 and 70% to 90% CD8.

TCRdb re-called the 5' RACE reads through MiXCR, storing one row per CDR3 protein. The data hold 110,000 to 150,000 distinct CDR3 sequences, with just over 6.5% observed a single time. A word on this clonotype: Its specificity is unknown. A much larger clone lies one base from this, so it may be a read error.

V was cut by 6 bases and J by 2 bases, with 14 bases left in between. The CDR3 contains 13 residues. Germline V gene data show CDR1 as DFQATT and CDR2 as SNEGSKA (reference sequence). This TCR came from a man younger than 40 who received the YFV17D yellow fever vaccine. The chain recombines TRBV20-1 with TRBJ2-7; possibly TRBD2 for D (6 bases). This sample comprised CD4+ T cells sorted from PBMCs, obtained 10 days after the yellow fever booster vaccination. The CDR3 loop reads CSAIGGPAYEQYF. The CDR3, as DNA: TGCAGTGCCATCGGGGGACCTGCCTACGAGCAGTACTTC.